This TCR beta chain was retrieved from a study of early T cells in non-severe SARS-CoV-2 infection. The TCR library protocol was used to attach unique molecular identifiers. These identifiers were attached to individual cDNA molecules. TCRdb reprocessed the 5' RACE reads with MiXCR, giving one entry per CDR3 protein. This sample has about 41,000 distinct CDR3 sequences; 9.5% to 13% occur once, and the top ten carry roughly 10%. This clonotype was found many times. The antigen is not known. Trimming cost V 3 bases and J 3 bases; bases outside gene matches: 12. The CDR3 runs 16 residues. Germline V gives CDR1 DFQATT, CDR2 SNEGSKA (reference sequence). Points from the study as a whole: Matching results from VDJdb favored anti-spike CD8 responses, leaving private and CD4 specificities undetected.

This TCR was recovered from an adult who was a healthcare worker with PCR-confirmed SARS-CoV-2 infection or an uninfected control (not recorded which). The rearrangement joins TRBV20-1 to TRBJ2-3; 7 bases line up with TRBD1. The source material was whole blood. The CDR3 DNA is TGCAGTGCTAGGGTAAAAACAGGGGTTGCAACAGATACGCAGTATTTT. Translating gives CSARVKTGVATDTQYF.